This TCR beta chain is from a study of T cells in localized non-small cell lung cancer (dated by TCRdb to 2020 to 2021). With regard to the full study: The study examined T cell repertoires in roughly 240 patients with early-stage NSCLC and compared tumors with uninvolved tumor-adjacent lungs. The cohort consisted of 236 treatment-naive NSCLC patients whose localized lung tumors had been resected. NSCLC patients had a mean age of roughly 66 years, and around 130 were male and 107 female. Results and caveats for the whole study, not just this receptor: Higher blood T cell density associated with longer overall survival, while higher adjacent-lung clonality associated with shorter survival. Of the top 100 tumor clones, a median of roughly 53 were detected in paired uninvolved adjacent lung; 28 were also among that lung's top 100. Because of the exploratory design, TCR variables were selected using unadjusted p-values without false-discovery rate correction. Because multi-region tumor sequencing was not performed, intratumor heterogeneity could not be ruled out. Uninvolved tumor-adjacent lung showed the highest T cell clonality, higher than tumor, which suggests more focused antigenic responses in the uninvolved tumor-adjacent lung.

The CDR3 measures 15 amino acids from cysteine to phenylalanine. Only CDR3 DNA remains: 45 bases, in frame from the first base. Compared with germline, V lacks 5 bases and J lacks 3 bases; bases without a gene match: 7. CDR1 SGHVS and CDR2 FQNEAQ are derived from the germline V gene. The immunoSEQ Assay was used to sequence TCR beta CDR3 regions from DNA. In the source study's methods: T cell density was computed as TCR beta template counts normalized to usable DNA estimated by amplifying housekeeping genes. Richness was estimated using the preseqR package, with extrapolation to 400,000 templates for PBMC samples and to 120,000 templates for tissue samples. Clonality was taken to be one minus Pielou's evenness. Differential abundance testing on productive amino-acid clonotypes, with a minimum total count of 5 and an alpha of 0.1, was used to identify tissue-enriched TCRs. The Jaccard Index and the Morisita Overlap Index were used to measure repertoire overlap between compartments. GLIPH grouped TCR beta CDR3s together with public tetramer-defined viral CDR3s, and a viral motif had to include at least three viral sequences and also show V-gene enrichment. In its TCRdb copy, this immuneACCESS table keeps in-frame sequences only and misses some clones. Where compared with another copy, unresolved V genes explain less than half of these, and the others have no known cause. V, J and clone size derive from that table, while D and trimming were established from the DNA sequence. Recorded for this sample are tens of thousands of clones; 70% to 90% of them occurred a single time. The ten largest clones take up 0.95% to 1.3% of the sample.

At diagnosis, peripheral blood, uninvolved tumor-adjacent lung and tumor were collected and were preserved as a mix of fresh-frozen and FFPE material. For TCR repertoire profiling, blood samples were analyzed in the form of peripheral blood mononuclear cells. On this clone itself: Its antigen remains unidentified. Base qualities are missing; no much larger clone stands one base away.

The source was peripheral blood, collected before any cancer treatment. The sequence was collected from a woman aged 40-69 years with stage I lung adenocarcinoma. This sequence uses TRBV7-8 and TRBJ2-7; 10 middle bases align to TRBD1. The nucleotides read TGTGCCAGCAGCCATATCCGGACAGGGGGCTACGAGCAGTACTTC. The translation is CASSHIRTGGYEQYF.